Here is one TCR beta chain with its context. Which antigen it targets is not known. Per-nucleotide qualities are absent, and no much larger clonotype sits a single base away. Other DNA sequences of this sample code for an identical CDR3. The CDR3 starts with the cysteine, ends with the phenylalanine, and has 13 residues. Just the 39-base CDR3 DNA is kept, in frame starting at base 1. The germline V gene sets CDR1 to SGHRS and CDR2 to YFSETQ. Trimming leaves V shorter by 2 bases and J shorter by 4 bases, with the junction holding 1 base beyond the gene matches. The immunoSEQ Assay, a bias-controlled multiplex PCR, was used to amplify TCRbeta CDR3 regions from genomic DNA. The authors' analysis ran thus. The number of nucleated cells in each sample was estimated by amplification of reference gene primers within the assay. To quantify the absolute abundance of each unique TCRbeta CDR3 rearrangement, sequence reads were collapsed and filtered. For each sample, productive Simpson clonality was calculated as the square root of Simpson's diversity index over productive rearrangements. TCRdb retrieved this table from immuneACCESS and kept in-frame rearrangements only. Not all clones are present; in checked studies, unresolved V genes account for under half, and no reason is known for the remainder. That table is the source of V, J and clone size, and D and trimming were worked out from the DNA. The table for this sample lists fewer than 40,000 clones; 78% of them were counted only once. The top ten clonotypes cover 30% to 35% of the sample.

This entry comes from a study of blood T cell repertoires in COVID-19 (dated by TCRdb to the early 2020s). Concerning the study at large: Samples from collaborators originated in the United States, Italy and Spain and spanned both the acute and convalescent phases of COVID-19. The sample metadata nearly always contained a de-identified subject ID, COVID-19 status, age in years and sex. The repertoires were released in a freely available public database intended as a resource for research on the immune response to SARS-CoV-2. The samples were drawn from the first 160 participants of the ongoing ImmuneRACE study and from over a thousand subjects provided by 6 global collaborators. Where available, HLA class I and class II types were obtained from metadata supplied by the sample provider rather than from assay-based typing. Subjects who had been exposed to COVID-19, were actively infected with it, or had recovered from it provided the deeply sampled blood TCRbeta repertoires that made up the dataset. The prospective study material was composed of cDNA or gDNA derived from T cells, B-cell-depleted T cells, or PBMCs. Paper-wide results and their limitations: Clinical and demographic metadata were provided uncurated, with the amount varying by source and participant.

Collaborating institutions collected whole blood in K2EDTA tubes following their own protocols. For TCRbeta analysis, collaborator samples were shipped as frozen whole blood, as isolated PBMCs, or as DNA extracted from either sample type. The clonotype comes from a man in his 60s with acute or convalescent COVID-19. Sequencing was done on a sample of peripheral blood. The chain couples TRBV5-1 to TRBJ2-7; TRBD2 aligns with 9 central bases. The CDR3 has the sequence CASSFSGSYEQYF. The DNA reads as follows: TGCGCCAGCAGCTTTAGCGGGAGTTACGAGCAGTACTTC.